The T cell receptor beta chain described here comes from a study of Graves' ophthalmopathy and Graves' hyperthyroidism. Study conclusions and caveats: Most thyroid clonotypes with frequency above 0.001 were detected in blood too.

Points on this clonotype: Its antigen is still unknown.

The CDR3 contains 14 residues. Trimming took off 4 bases at V and 6 bases at J, with 15 bases between the two ends. The germline CDR1 and CDR2 sequences are WSHSY and SAAADI. As the template, RNA transcripts were used to amplify TCR beta CDR3 regions. RT-PCR with HTBI primers came first, then second-round multiplex PCR. MiXCR, applied by TCRdb to the multiplex PCR reads, yields one record per CDR3 protein. Of about 39,000 distinct CDR3 sequences listed, 50% are singletons. Stable hyperthyroidism was defined by absence of ophthalmopathy within 18 months of follow-up. Diagnosis used clinical symptoms, serum thyroxine, TRAb, thyroid ultrasound and orbital computed tomography. Someone took the PBMCs out of more than 8.5 ml of fresh peripheral blood.

Sequencing was done on a sample of peripheral blood. The chain employs TRBV10-2 and TRBJ1-1; possible D gene TRBD1, 5 bases. The receptor comes from an adult woman with stable Graves' hyperthyroidism. In DNA form, the CDR3 reads TGCGCCAGCAGTGGATGGGTAGGGGTGCCTGAAGCTTTCTTT. This translates into CASSGWVGVPEAFF.